This record concerns one T cell receptor beta chain sequence. The sample belongs to a study of cytomegalovirus exposure and HLA in healthy donors. Primers: 60 Vbeta forward and 13 Jbeta reverse. Here immunoSEQ multiplex PCR was the method, and the copy in TCRdb shows in-frame clones only, minus some. Here the sample spans 120,000 to 150,000 clones, roughly 78% being singletons. V lost 4 bases and J lost 0; bases outside the gene matches: 6. Germline CDR1 reads SQVTM; CDR2 reads ANQGSEA. This CDR3 has 15 amino acids. The chain employs TRBV29-1 and TRBJ1-2, with TRBD1 matching 9 bases. Sequencing input: PBMCs. The clonotype originates from a man younger than 35 in good health and CMV-seropositive. As DNA, the CDR3 is TGCAGCGTTGTCGCTAGGACAGGGGCTAACTATGGCTACACCTTC. Encoded protein: CSVVARTGANYGYTF. The full variable domain, in which reference TRBV29-1 and TRBJ1-2 provide the parts outside the CDR3, is SAVISQKPSRDICQRGTSLTIQCQVDSQVTMMFWYRQQPGQSLTLIATANQGSEATYESGFVIDKFPISRPNLTFSTLTVSNMSPEDSSIYLCSVVARTGANYGYTFGSGTRLTVV.